Following are 28 T cell receptor beta chains from one sample sequenced in a study of blood T cell repertoires in COVID-19. Using immunoSEQ multiplex PCR, the repertoire was profiled, and TCRdb retains in-frame clones only, with some absent. The sample has approximately 140,000 clones, around 82% seen once. What was sequenced was peripheral blood. All receptors come from a man aged 55 to 70 with acute or convalescent COVID-19.

The V call is TRBV5-6, the J call TRBJ1-1; D gene ambiguous. This CDR3 comprises 14 residues. The ends were cut back, 3 bases at V and 3 bases at J, with 12 bases in the middle. Germline loops: CDR1 SGHDT, CDR2 YYEEEE. The CDR3 protein is CASSSRVRDTEAFF. CDR3 DNA sequence: TGTGCCAGCAGCTCGCGCGTGAGGGACACTGAAGCTTTCTTT. Looking up the rest from reference TRBV5-6 and TRBJ1-1 gives the full variable domain: DAGVTQSPTHLIKTRGQQVTLRCSPKSGHDTVSWYQQALGQGPQFIFQYYEEEERQRGNFPDRFSGHQFPNYSSELNVNALLLGDSALYLCASSSRVRDTEAFFGQGTRLTVV.

The chain couples TRBV24-1 to TRBJ1-2, with 11 bases aligning to TRBD1. From germline, CDR1 is KGHDR and CDR2 SFDVKD. This CDR3 spans 15 amino acids. V lost 1 base to trimming and J lost 7 bases; unmatched junction nucleotides: 4. CDR3 in DNA: TGTGCCACCAGTGATTTCGGGACAGGGGGAAGTGGCTACACCTTC. The encoded protein is CATSDFGTGGSGYTF.

The chain uses TRBV5-1 and TRBJ2-1, with D unclear. Per the germline V gene, CDR1 is SGHRS and CDR2 is YFSETQ. The CDR3 extends over 15 amino acids. V was clipped by 0 bases and J by 0 bases, with 7 bases between them. The CDR3 reads CASSLVLSSYNEQFF. Written as DNA, the CDR3 is TGCGCCAGCAGCTTGGTTCTGAGCTCCTACAATGAGCAGTTCTTC. The full variable domain, completed using reference TRBV5-1 and TRBJ2-1, is KAGVTQTPRYLIKTRGQQVTLSCSPISGHRSVSWYQQTPGQGLQFLFEYFSETQRNKGNFPGRFSGRQFSNSRSEMNVSTLELGDSALYLCASSLVLSSYNEQFFGPGTRLTVL.

This rearrangement joins TRBV12-5 to TRBJ2-5; D is unclear. Between the trimmed V and J ends, which lost 5 bases and 4 bases, there was a span of 8 bases. Germline lookup yields CDR1 LGHNT and CDR2 FRNRAP. The CDR3 spans 12 residues. This CDR3 reads CASGPYGETQYF. CDR3 nucleotides: TGTGCTAGTGGTCCGTACGGAGAGACCCAGTACTTC.

The chain employs TRBV12-2 and TRBJ2-7; whether TRBD2, the table's D call, matches the DNA was not checked. TRBV12-2 is labeled a pseudogene. There are 13 residues in the CDR3. CDR3 sequence: CASPISKKNEQYF. CDR3 in DNA: TGTGCAAGTCCCATTAGCAAGAAGAACGAGCAGTACTTC.

The chain combines TRBV5-1 with TRBJ1-4, with unresolved D. V lost 0 bases and J lost 1, with 10 bases in between. From germline, CDR1 is SGHRS and CDR2 YFSETQ. The CDR3 sequence is 16 residues long. For the CDR3, the DNA is TGCGCCAGCAGCTTGGCCGGAGAGGGAACTAATGAAAAACTGTTTTTT. Its protein is CASSLAGEGTNEKLFF.

The chain employs TRBV9 and TRBJ2-7, with D hard to call. The CDR3 is made up of 17 amino acids. V was pared by 0 bases and J by 1 base, with 17 bases between. Germline CDR1 and CDR2: SGDLS and YYNGEE. CDR3 loop: CASSVAGLRPSSYEQYF. CDR3 nucleotides: TGTGCCAGCAGCGTAGCTGGCCTCAGGCCCTCATCCTACGAGCAGTACTTC.

The rearrangement links TRBV7-9 to TRBJ1-4; 8 positions agree with TRBD1. The junction had 6 bases not matched to a gene; V was cut back by 4 bases and J by 5 bases. This CDR3 is built from 15 residues. Germline CDR1 is SEHNR and CDR2 is FQNEAQ (reference sequence). The CDR3 nucleotides read TGTGCCAGCAGCTCCATAACAGGGGGGAATGAAAAACTGTTTTTT. Its translation: CASSSITGGNEKLFF. The whole variable domain, filled in from reference TRBV7-9 and TRBJ1-4, reads DTGVSQNPRHKITKRGQNVTFRCDPISEHNRLYWYRQTLGQGPEFLTYFQNEAQLEKSRLLSDRFSAERPKGSFSTLEIQRTEQGDSAMYLCASSSITGGNEKLFFGSGTQLSVL.

The chain links TRBV5-6 to TRBJ1-5; the match to TRBD1 covers 8 bases. Germline V gives CDR1 SGHDT, CDR2 YYEEEE. Unmatched junction bases numbered 5, after V lost 2 bases and J lost 4 bases. This CDR3 has 15 amino acids. CDR3 sequence: CASSFSGTGNQPQHF. The DNA for the CDR3 is TGTGCCAGCAGCTTTTCTGGGACAGGTAATCAGCCCCAGCATTTT.

The V call is TRBV5-1, the J call TRBJ2-7; tentatively, D is TRBD1 (6 bases). From germline, CDR1 is SGHRS and CDR2 YFSETQ. The CDR3 spans 15 residues. V was shortened by 0 bases and J by 3 bases, with 13 bases between the two germline ends. The CDR3 sequence is CASSLDRDWGYEQYF. Written as DNA, the CDR3 is TGCGCCAGCAGCTTGGACAGGGATTGGGGCTACGAGCAGTACTTC. Based on the CDR3 plus reference TRBV5-1 and TRBJ2-7, the full variable domain is KAGVTQTPRYLIKTRGQQVTLSCSPISGHRSVSWYQQTPGQGLQFLFEYFSETQRNKGNFPGRFSGRQFSNSRSEMNVSTLELGDSALYLCASSLDRDWGYEQYFGPGTRLTVT.

The chain recombines TRBV5-1 with TRBJ2-7; 8 positions agree with TRBD2. This CDR3 has 15 amino acids. Germline V lookup: CDR1 SGHRS, CDR2 YFSETQ. V was clipped by 0 bases and J by 4 bases; unmatched bases: 6. In nucleotides, the CDR3 is TGCGCCAGCAGCTTGGAGGGCGGGGGGCAATACGAGCAGTACTTC. It encodes CASSLEGGGQYEQYF. Drawing the rest from reference TRBV5-1 and TRBJ2-7, the complete variable domain is KAGVTQTPRYLIKTRGQQVTLSCSPISGHRSVSWYQQTPGQGLQFLFEYFSETQRNKGNFPGRFSGRQFSNSRSEMNVSTLELGDSALYLCASSLEGGGQYEQYFGPGTRLTVT.

The chain has TRBV5-1 and TRBJ1-2, with 8 bases identical to TRBD1. Germline loops: CDR1 SGHRS, CDR2 YFSETQ. The CDR3 is 16 amino acids. Trimming removed 1 base from V and 8 bases from J; junction bases left unmatched: 13. For the CDR3, the DNA is TGCGCCAGCAGCTTGCAAATCCGACAGGGGATCGAGGGCTACACCTTC. Protein: CASSLQIRQGIEGYTF.

The chain combines TRBV18 with TRBJ1-1, with a possible D match to TRBD1 (5 bases). V lost 0 bases and J 2 bases, leaving 10 bases between the germline ends. The CDR3 is 15 amino acids. Looked up from germline, CDR1 is KGHSH and CDR2 is LQKENI. CDR3 coding DNA: TGTGCCAGCTCACCACCCCCCGACAGTAACACTGAAGCTTTCTTT. It codes for CASSPPPDSNTEAFF.

This clone has a handful of counts. The chain couples TRBV6-1 to TRBJ2-7; 7 bases map to TRBD1. Germline lookup yields CDR1 MNHNS and CDR2 SASEGT. The CDR3 has 15 residues. Losses at the gene ends were 1 base for V and 3 bases for J; bases not matched to a gene: 6. The CDR3 DNA follows: TGTGCCAGCAGTGAAGGGGCAGGGGGAGTCTACGAGCAGTACTTC. It codes for CASSEGAGGVYEQYF.

The chain combines TRBV30 with TRBJ2-1; 9 bases agree with TRBD2. Trimming took 0 bases from V and 3 from J; bases not matched to a gene: 18. Looked up from germline, CDR1 is GTSNPN and CDR2 is SVGIG (reference sequence). The CDR3 sequence is 20 residues long. The CDR3 DNA is TGTGCCTGGAGTGTACTCTCTATCGGGGGTGCGGGAGGGCTCTACAATGAGCAGTTCTTC. Translating gives CAWSVLSIGGAGGLYNEQFF.

The rearrangement joins TRBV19 to TRBJ1-2, with 7 bases lining up with TRBD1. V lost 5 bases, J lost 4 bases, and 13 bases stayed unmatched. Germline V gene data show CDR1 as LNHDA and CDR2 as SQIVND (reference sequence). The CDR3 is made up of 16 amino acids. CDR3 DNA sequence: TGTGCCAGTAGTGCCCATGACAGGGAACTTTTCTATGGCTACACCTTC. It encodes CASSAHDRELFYGYTF.

The chain combines TRBV5-4 with TRBJ1-2, with 7 bases matching TRBD1. The CDR3 sequence is 14 residues long. With V trimmed by 1 base and J by 4 bases, 4 bases remained unmatched. Germline V gene sequence: CDR1 SGHNT, CDR2 YYREEE (reference sequence). The CDR3, as DNA: TGTGCCAGCAGCTTGCAGGGGGGAGGCTATGGCTACACCTTC. Translating it yields CASSLQGGGYGYTF.

This clone was seen more than once but under ten times. The chain recombines TRBV24-1 with TRBJ2-2; D is undetermined. Per the germline V gene, CDR1 is KGHDR and CDR2 is SFDVKD. Trimming took 5 bases from V and 4 from J, leaving 10 bases between them. This CDR3 has 14 residues. CDR3 sequence reads: CATSVEDPTGELFF. CDR3 DNA: TGTGCCACCAGTGTTGAGGATCCCACCGGGGAGCTGTTTTTT.

The chain carries TRBV7-8 and TRBJ2-3, with D perhaps matching TRBD1 (6 bases). V was trimmed by 3 bases and J by 9 bases, leaving 13 bases between them. The germline CDR1 and CDR2 sequences are SGHVS and FQNEAQ. The CDR3 has 13 residues. The CDR3 nucleotides read TGTGCCAGCAGCTTGGACAGTAAGCAGACGCAGTATTTT. Translated: CASSLDSKQTQYF.

This clone was observed a few times. The chain joins TRBV27 to TRBJ2-1, with 9 positions matching TRBD1. Germline CDR1 MNHEY, CDR2 SMNVEV (reference sequence). CDR3 length: 15 amino acids. V trimming: 5 bases; J trimming: 2 bases; junction bases outside the gene matches: 4. This chain's CDR3 is CASSPWTGAYNEQFF. The CDR3 region has the DNA TGTGCCAGCAGTCCCTGGACAGGGGCCTACAATGAGCAGTTCTTC.

The V gene is TRBV10-3, the J gene TRBJ1-2; D remains unclear. This CDR3 is 14 amino acids long. Trimming cost V 3 bases and J 4 bases, with 12 bases left between them. Germline CDR1 and CDR2: ENHRY and SYGVKD. CDR3: CAISDLNLAYGYTF. CDR3 coding DNA: TGTGCCATCAGTGACTTAAATCTAGCCTATGGCTACACCTTC.

The chain combines TRBV15 with TRBJ2-6; 9 bases line up with TRBD1. The CDR3 loop spans 17 amino acids. Germline V gene sequence: CDR1 LNHNV, CDR2 YYDKDF (reference sequence). Trimming at V came to 2 bases and at J to 1 base, leaving 3 bases not matched to a gene. CDR3 region: CATSRPGTGSGANVLTF. The CDR3 DNA reads TGTGCCACCAGCAGACCCGGGACAGGGTCTGGGGCCAACGTCCTGACTTTC.

This clone was found once. One end of the junction fails to match germline, which may point to a read error. The chain carries TRBV7-2 and TRBJ2-7; 14 bases agree with TRBD2. Germline V CDR1 and CDR2: SGHTA, FQGNSA. The CDR3 length is 14 residues. The DNA for the CDR3 is TGTGCCAGCAGCACCGGTAGGACTAGCGGGAGGCGGGACTTC. This encodes CASSTGRTSGRRDF.

V and J are TRBV19 and TRBJ2-6, with D tentatively TRBD1 (6 bases). V shed 6 bases and J shed 0 bases, with 12 bases lying between them. Germline-derived CDR1 and CDR2 are LNHDA and SQIVND (reference sequence). This CDR3 is built from 16 residues. The CDR3 is CASSLQGLSGANVLTF. CDR3 in DNA: TGTGCCAGTAGCCTCCAGGGGCTCTCTGGGGCCAACGTCCTGACTTTC.

V usage is TRBV5-1 and J usage is TRBJ1-6; D is perhaps TRBD1 (5 bases). The CDR3 sequence is 14 residues long. V dropped 3 bases and J dropped 11 bases, with 15 bases sitting between them. Germline CDR1 is SGHRS and CDR2 is YFSETQ. The CDR3 nucleotides are TGCGCCAGCAGCTCTGACAGATCTCGGACACCCCTCCACTTT. This gives the protein CASSSDRSRTPLHF.

Notes on this clone: One junction end does not reproduce the germline sequence, and a read error may be involved. The chain employs TRBV6-1 and TRBJ1-4; D might be TRBD1 (6 bases). Germline V lookup: CDR1 MNHNS, CDR2 SASEGT. The CDR3 extends over 15 amino acids. This CDR3 is CASSDPGDPKEKLFF. CDR3 sequence (DNA): TGTGCCAGCAGTGATCCAGGGGACCCTAAAGAAAAACTGTTTTTT.

This clone was picked up a small number of times. The chain uses TRBV27 and TRBJ1-2; D uncertain. This CDR3 comprises 11 residues. V dropped 8 bases and J dropped 4 bases, with 8 bases sitting between them. CDR1 MNHEY and CDR2 SMNVEV come from the germline V gene (reference sequence). The CDR3 DNA sequence: TGTGCCAGCTCGCGAGGCTATGGCTACACCTTC. Its translation is CASSRGYGYTF.

The V gene is TRBV12-5, the J gene TRBJ1-1; 8 nucleotides agree with TRBD1. This CDR3 is 14 amino acids long. V gave up 6 bases and J gave up 5 bases; unmatched junction bases: 8. Per the germline V gene, CDR1 is LGHNT and CDR2 is FRNRAP. CDR3 nucleotides: TGTGCTAGTGGCACGATACAGGGGGGTACTGAAGCTTTCTTT. Amino acid sequence: CASGTIQGGTEAFF.